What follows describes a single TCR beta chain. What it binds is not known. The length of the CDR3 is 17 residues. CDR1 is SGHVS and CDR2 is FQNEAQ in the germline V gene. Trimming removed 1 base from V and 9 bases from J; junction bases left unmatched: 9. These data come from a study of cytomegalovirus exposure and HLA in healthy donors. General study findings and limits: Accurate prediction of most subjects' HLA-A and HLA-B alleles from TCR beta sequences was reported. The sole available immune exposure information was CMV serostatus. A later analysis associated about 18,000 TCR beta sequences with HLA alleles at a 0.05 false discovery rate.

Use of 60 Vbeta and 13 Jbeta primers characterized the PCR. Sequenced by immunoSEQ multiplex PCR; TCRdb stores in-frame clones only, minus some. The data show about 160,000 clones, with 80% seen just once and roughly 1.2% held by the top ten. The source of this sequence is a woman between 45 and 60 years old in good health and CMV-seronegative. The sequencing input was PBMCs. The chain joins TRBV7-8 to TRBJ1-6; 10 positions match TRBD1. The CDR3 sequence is CASSLGSGQGPVSPLHF. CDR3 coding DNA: TGTGCCAGCAGCTTAGGTTCGGGACAGGGGCCTGTTTCACCCCTCCACTTT.